Below are 27 T cell receptor beta chains sequenced from a single sample in a study of T-cell reconstitution after alpha-beta-depleted transplantation in children. Unique molecular identifiers tagged the TCRbeta library. Each CDR3 protein is one row after TCRdb ran MiXCR on the PCR reads. The profile shows about 640,000 distinct CDR3 sequences, under 15% of them singletons. Here the sequenced sample was PBMCs, mostly from graft donor cells, taken 360 days after TCRalphabeta/CD19-depleted stem cell transplant. The receptor set was obtained from a male patient under 18 who had a stem cell transplant for acute myeloid leukemia, so the T cells may come from the graft donor.

This clonotype was observed a handful of times. The V call is TRBV11-3, the J call TRBJ2-1; D remains unclear. Germline V gene sequence: CDR1 SGHNT, CDR2 YENEEA. CDR3 length equals 13 residues. Trimming took off 3 bases at V and 4 bases at J, with 7 bases between the two ends. In DNA, the CDR3 is TGTGCCAGCAGCTTCGGGCGTTACAATGAGCAGTTCTTC. Its translation is CASSFGRYNEQFF.

This clonotype was counted ten times or more. The chain couples TRBV12-3 or TRBV12-4 to TRBJ1-1; D is unresolved. The CDR3 contains 11 residues. V was clipped by 6 bases and J by 6 bases, with 8 bases between them. CDR3 region: CASRMTAEAFF. The CDR3 DNA reads as TGTGCCAGCAGAATGACTGCTGAAGCTTTCTTT.

The chain employs TRBV5-1 and TRBJ2-3; 8 bases fit TRBD1. CDR3 length equals 15 residues. The junction had 4 bases not matched to a gene; V was cut back by 2 bases and J by 2 bases. CDR1 and CDR2 (germline): SGHRS, YFSETQ. CDR3 region: CASSFRDRTTDTQYF. The CDR3 nucleotides are TGCGCCAGCAGCTTCCGGGACAGGACCACAGATACGCAGTATTTT.

This clonotype was detected only a few times. The J gene is TRBJ2-7, the V gene TRBV28; D is unclear. The CDR3 extends over 13 amino acids. Germline V gene lookup returns CDR1 MDHEN and CDR2 SYDVKM. V was trimmed by 6 bases and J by 2 bases, leaving 11 bases between them. CDR3 sequence reads: CASSPLWPYEQYF. CDR3 nucleotide sequence: TGTGCCAGCAGCCCGCTGTGGCCCTACGAGCAGTACTTC.

This clonotype showed up many times. This chain joins TRBV29-1 and TRBJ2-3; possible D gene TRBD1, 5 bases. Per the germline V gene, CDR1 is SQVTM and CDR2 is ANQGSEA. V gave up 3 bases and J gave up 2 bases, with 9 bases separating them. There are 13 residues in the CDR3. CDR3 region: CSVDRAPTDTQYF. The DNA of the CDR3 is TGCAGCGTTGACAGGGCACCCACAGATACGCAGTATTTT.

V usage is TRBV19 and J usage is TRBJ1-5, with D possibly being TRBD1 (6 bases). CDR1 LNHDA and CDR2 SQIVND come from the germline V gene (reference sequence). The CDR3 spans 14 residues. V was shortened by 2 bases and J by 2 bases, with 7 bases between the two germline ends. The DNA of the CDR3 is TGTGCCAGTAGTATAAAGGGGGGCAATCAGCCCCAGCATTTT. It is translated as CASSIKGGNQPQHF.

This clonotype came up many times. This chain links TRBV18 with TRBJ2-2; 10 positions match TRBD1. V shed 0 bases, J shed 0 bases, and the junction held 4 bases outside the gene matches. From germline, CDR1 is KGHSH and CDR2 LQKENI. The CDR3 runs 18 residues. The CDR3: CASSPPVGQGANTGELFF. CDR3 bases: TGTGCCAGCTCACCACCGGTCGGACAGGGGGCGAACACCGGGGAGCTGTTTTTT.

This chain joins TRBV25-1 and TRBJ2-3; D uncertain. V was cut by 2 bases and J by 1 base, with 4 bases left in between. Germline CDR1 MGHDK, CDR2 SYGVNS. This CDR3 spans 13 amino acids. CDR3 sequence: CASSEEGTDTQYF. DNA of the CDR3: TGTGCCAGCAGTGAAGAGGGCACAGATACGCAGTATTTT. The variable domain in full, with the rest retrieved from reference TRBV25-1 and TRBJ2-3, is EADIYQTPRYLVIGTGKKITLECSQTMGHDKMYWYQQDPGMELHLIHYSYGVNSTEKGDLSSESTVSRIRTEHFPLTLESARPSHTSQYLCASSEEGTDTQYFGPGTRLTVL.

The chain is built from TRBV3-1 and TRBJ2-6; 9 bases fit TRBD1. Germline CDR1 LGHDT, CDR2 YNNKEL (reference sequence). The CDR3 totals 17 residues. The V and J ends lost 7 bases and 2 bases, in that order; junction bases with no gene match: 9. This chain's CDR3 is CASTRRTGEAGANVLTF. As DNA, the CDR3 is TGTGCCAGCACCCGTCGGACAGGGGAGGCTGGGGCCAACGTCCTGACTTTC.

This clonotype showed up many times. V and J are TRBV28 and TRBJ1-2, with 7 bases identical to TRBD1. CDR3 length: 17 residues. CDR1 MDHEN and CDR2 SYDVKM come from the germline V gene. Trimming at V came to 3 bases and at J to 0 bases, leaving 10 bases not matched to a gene. The DNA of the CDR3 is TGTGCCAGCAGTTTCGGAGGGGGCTCGGGTACTAACTATGGCTACACCTTC. Its translation is CASSFGGGSGTNYGYTF.

This clonotype was found a few times. The chain joins TRBV29-1 to TRBJ2-3; 7 nucleotides agree with TRBD2. This CDR3 comprises 14 residues. The germline V gene has CDR1 SQVTM and CDR2 ANQGSEA. Trimming took 8 bases from V and 2 from J; bases not matched to a gene: 10. CDR3 sequence reads: CSPSGGDYTDTQYF. CDR3 coding DNA: TGCAGCCCCTCAGGAGGGGACTACACAGATACGCAGTATTTT.

The rearrangement links TRBV6-2 or TRBV6-3 to TRBJ2-4; possible D gene TRBD1, 5 bases. This CDR3 region has 14 residues. V shed 5 bases and J shed 2 bases, with 10 bases lying between them. Germline V gene data show CDR1 as MNHEY and CDR2 as SVGEGT. CDR3 nucleotide sequence: TGTGCCAGCAGTCTGCGACAGCCCAAAAACATTCAGTACTTC. This sequence encodes CASSLRQPKNIQYF.

This clonotype showed up just a few times. J is TRBJ2-2 and V is TRBV5-1; D gene ambiguous. The germline CDR1 and CDR2 sequences are SGHRS and YFSETQ. Trimming pared 7 bases from V and 1 base from J, leaving 14 bases between. The CDR3 sequence is 15 residues long. In DNA, the CDR3 is TGCGCCAGCCGCGCCGGGCCGCAGAACACCGGGGAGCTGTTTTTT. Amino acid sequence: CASRAGPQNTGELFF. The variable domain in full, completed from reference TRBV5-1 and TRBJ2-2, reads KAGVTQTPRYLIKTRGQQVTLSCSPISGHRSVSWYQQTPGQGLQFLFEYFSETQRNKGNFPGRFSGRQFSNSRSEMNVSTLELGDSALYLCASRAGPQNTGELFFGEGSRLTVL.

This clonotype occurred a few times. This chain links TRBV11-3 with TRBJ2-7; 8 positions agree with TRBD2. V lost 0 bases and J lost 2; bases outside the gene matches: 3. Germline V gene data show CDR1 as SGHNT and CDR2 as YENEEA. This CDR3 has 15 amino acids. The CDR3 sequence: CASSLDPGGPYEQYF. DNA of the CDR3: TGTGCCAGCAGCTTAGATCCGGGAGGGCCCTACGAGCAGTACTTC.

The chain couples TRBV6-2 or TRBV6-3 to TRBJ2-1; TRBD2 matches at 10 bases. Trimming took 2 bases from V and 0 from J; bases not matched to a gene: 4. Germline V gene data show CDR1 as MNHEY and CDR2 as SVGEGT. The CDR3 has 17 amino acids. CDR3 sequence: CASSYKGLARSYNEQFF. In DNA, the CDR3 is TGTGCCAGCAGTTACAAGGGACTAGCGCGCTCCTACAATGAGCAGTTCTTC.

This sequence joins TRBV29-1 and TRBJ2-4, with D hard to call. Trimming stripped 7 bases from V and 0 bases from J, with 7 bases between. CDR1 SQVTM and CDR2 ANQGSEA come from the germline V gene. The CDR3 runs to 12 residues. For the CDR3, the DNA is TGCAGCGGGGTACTAGCCAAAAACATTCAGTACTTC. This codes for CSGVLAKNIQYF.

The table lists this clonotype with many counts. The rearrangement links TRBV28 to TRBJ1-3, with D possibly matching TRBD1 (5 bases). The CDR3 runs to 16 residues. Trimming stripped 6 bases from V and 5 bases from J, with 20 bases between. From germline, CDR1 is MDHEN and CDR2 SYDVKM. CDR3 in DNA: TGTGCCAGCAGCCTGATGGGGCGTCAAAGCCGAAACACCATATATTTT. This gives the protein CASSLMGRQSRNTIYF.

This clonotype has just a few counts. The CDR3 spells CASSFRLAGETYEQYF. In nucleotides, the CDR3 is TGCGCCAGCAGCTTTCGACTAGCGGGTGAAACCTACGAGCAGTACTTC. The rearrangement links TRBV5-1 to TRBJ2-7; 10 bases align to TRBD2. Per the germline V gene, CDR1 is SGHRS and CDR2 is YFSETQ. This CDR3 region has 16 residues. Trimming at V came to 2 bases and at J to 2 bases, leaving 7 bases not matched to a gene.

DNA for the CDR3: TGTGCCAGCAGTTACATCGGGTCCTATTACAATGAGCAGTTCTTC. It translates to CASSYIGSYYNEQFF. The rearrangement links TRBV6-2 or TRBV6-3 to TRBJ2-1; D call uncertain. The CDR3 extends over 15 amino acids. CDR1 MNHEY and CDR2 SVGEGT come from the germline V gene. Trimming shortened V by 2 bases and J by 4 bases, and 12 bases separated the two germline ends.

The table lists this clonotype with a few counts. V gene TRBV28 combines with J gene TRBJ2-4; D is undetermined. The V end was cut by 8 bases, the J end by 0 bases, with 5 bases between. Germline V gene lookup returns CDR1 MDHEN and CDR2 SYDVKM. The CDR3 loop spans 12 amino acids. As DNA, the CDR3 is TGTGCCAGCGTCGGAGCCAAAAACATTCAGTACTTC. Protein: CASVGAKNIQYF.

This chain joins TRBV29-1 and TRBJ2-4; 16 bases are shared with TRBD2. There are 17 residues in the CDR3. Losses at the gene ends were 6 bases for V and 1 base for J; bases not matched to a gene: 6. Germline V gives CDR1 SQVTM, CDR2 ANQGSEA. For the CDR3, the DNA is TGCAGCGTCCTGGGACTAGCGGGAGGGGAGGCCAAAAACATTCAGTACTTC. This sequence encodes CSVLGLAGGEAKNIQYF.

The CDR3 nucleotides read TGCAGTGCTCGCGGGAGTCCAGCCTACAATGAGCAGTTCTTC. It encodes CSARGSPAYNEQFF. The J gene is TRBJ2-1, the V gene TRBV20-1; TRBD2 agrees at 7 bases. Germline CDR1 is DFQATT and CDR2 is SNEGSKA (reference sequence). The CDR3 loop spans 14 amino acids. Trimming took 5 bases from V and 2 from J; bases not matched to a gene: 6.

This clonotype was counted ten times or more. The chain uses TRBV5-1 and TRBJ2-4, with 10 bases fitting TRBD2. The CDR3 runs to 17 residues. After removal of 2 bases from V and 0 bases from J, the junction contained 5 bases not matched to a gene. Per germline, CDR1 SGHRS and CDR2 YFSETQ. CDR3 amino acids: CASSLAGGILAKNIQYF. The DNA for the CDR3 is TGCGCCAGCAGCTTAGCGGGGGGGATACTAGCCAAAAACATTCAGTACTTC.

The V and J genes are TRBV14 and TRBJ1-2, with 7 positions matching TRBD1. The CDR3 length is 15 residues. After removal of 0 bases from V and 8 bases from J, the junction contained 9 bases not matched to a gene. Germline V CDR1 and CDR2: SGHDN, FVKESK. The CDR3 here is CASSQDMTGSRGYTF. CDR3 DNA: TGTGCCAGCAGCCAAGATATGACAGGGTCCCGAGGCTACACCTTC.

The rearrangement joins TRBV12-3 or TRBV12-4 to TRBJ2-6, with D possibly matching TRBD1 (6 bases). Trimming stripped 6 bases from V and 0 bases from J, with 9 bases between. The CDR3 length is 15 residues. CDR3 DNA: TGTGCCAGCAGCGGACAGCTCTCTGGGGCCAACGTCCTGACTTTC. Its translation is CASSGQLSGANVLTF.

This clonotype was found a few times. The genes are TRBV5-1 and TRBJ2-5, with TRBD2 matching 11 bases. The CDR3 covers 18 residues. Germline lookup yields CDR1 SGHRS and CDR2 YFSETQ. V was pared by 3 bases and J by 2 bases, with 12 bases of the junction left unmatched. The CDR3 DNA reads as TGCGCCAGCAGCTCCGGACTAGCGGGCCCGAACAGGCAAGAGACCCAGTACTTC. Its protein product is CASSSGLAGPNRQETQYF.

This clonotype was counted ten times or more. The chain joins TRBV20-1 to TRBJ2-5; TRBD1 might be the D (6 bases). This CDR3 region has 14 residues. Trimming removed 2 bases at V and 4 bases at J, with 14 bases between. Germline loops: CDR1 DFQATT, CDR2 SNEGSKA (reference sequence). The CDR3 loop reads CSARKPAGVETQYF. CDR3 coding DNA: TGCAGTGCTAGAAAACCGGCAGGGGTAGAGACCCAGTACTTC.